This T cell receptor (beta chain) was obtained from a study of immune evolution from preneoplasia to lung adenocarcinoma. General study findings and limits: KRAS-mutant nodules had the highest T cell clonality. Later-stage lesions appeared to have more T cells, more diversity, less clonality. Top clone share appeared to fall from AAH through AIS, MIA, adenocarcinoma.

Sequenced by immunoSEQ multiplex PCR; TCRdb stores in-frame clones only, minus some. The repertoire has about 4,700 clones, roughly four fifths of them found once; the top ten carry more than 5.5%. The J segment lost 6 bases and the V segment lost 0 bases, leaving 0 bases of the junction unmatched. This CDR3 has 14 amino acids. Per germline, CDR1 MNHNS and CDR2 SASEGT. Nucleic acids came from premalignant or tumor cells enriched by macro-dissection. As regards this clone: What it recognizes is unknown.

V and J are TRBV6-1 and TRBJ2-2, with TRBD1 matching over 8 bases. Sequenced material: FFPE minimally invasive lung adenocarcinoma tissue. The sequence derives from a person aged 60-79 years with lung adenocarcinoma. The CDR3 DNA follows: TGTGCCAGCAGTGAAGCGACAGGGGCCGGGGAGCTGTTTTTT. It specifies CASSEATGAGELFF.